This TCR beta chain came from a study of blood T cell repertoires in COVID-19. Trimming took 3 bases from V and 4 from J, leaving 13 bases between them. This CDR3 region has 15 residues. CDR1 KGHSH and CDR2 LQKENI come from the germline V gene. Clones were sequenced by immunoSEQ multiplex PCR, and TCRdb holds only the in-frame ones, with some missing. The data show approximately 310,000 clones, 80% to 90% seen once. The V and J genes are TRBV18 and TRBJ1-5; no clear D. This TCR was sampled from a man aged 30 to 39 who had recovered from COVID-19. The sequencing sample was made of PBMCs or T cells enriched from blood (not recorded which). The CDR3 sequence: CASSPSLAENQPQHF. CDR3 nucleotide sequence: TGTGCCAGCTCACCTAGCCTCGCCGAGAATCAGCCCCAGCATTTT.